The T cell receptor beta chain under discussion was sequenced for a study of blood T cells in healthy people across ages (dated by TCRdb to between 2014 and 2017). For the study in its entirety: In model experiments, roughly one uniquely barcoded TCR beta cDNA molecule per two T cells was captured by template switching. Using deep sequencing normalized with unique cDNA molecular identifiers, the study measured how TCR beta repertoire diversity changes with age. Four age groups were formed from the donors: young (average about 17 years), middle-aged (roughly 38), aged (around 68) and long-lived (around 82). To avoid experimental bias, donors of different ages were spread randomly across the sequencing lanes. For two donors (one aged 18 to 30 and one aged 80 or older), the study analyzed two additional independent replicas of 1 million unique cDNA reads from the same blood draw.

Systemically healthy Caucasian individuals from Russia, some 38 in total and aged roughly 6 to 90 years, were included as donors. Roughly 10 milliliters of peripheral blood were drawn from each donor into EDTA-treated Vacutainer tubes. Ficoll-Paque density-gradient centrifugation was used to isolate PBMCs, with at least 6 million per sample. Trizol reagent was used to extract total RNA from PBMCs, with at least 5.5 micrograms per sample. The percentages of naive CD45RAhigh/CD27high T cells were determined by flow cytometry on a PBMC aliquot from every donor. Overall study results and their limits: As age increased, observed TCR beta diversity per million T cells dropped in a roughly linear way, and a significant reduction was already evident by age about 40. Estimates of total diversity based on one million sequenced T cells were regarded as lower bounds and as underestimates. Since profiling was done on bulk unsorted PBMCs, naive and antigen-experienced compartments could not be conclusively compared. There was a strong correlation between observed TCR beta diversity and the percentage of naive T cells measured by flow cytometry. Compared with the aged group, the long-lived group had more naive CD4+ T cells, fewer expanded clones and increased TCR diversity, suggesting age selection. Donor CMV infection status was unknown, potentially confounding age-related changes in expanded clonotypes.

At the junction V is shortened by 5 bases and J by 5 bases; bases outside the gene matches: 5. Including the terminal cysteine and phenylalanine, the CDR3 comprises 14 residues. This entry keeps only the CDR3 DNA: 42 bases, framed from base 1. This clonotype showed up just a few times. The antigen it binds to is not known. No quality values exist for individual bases; no much larger clone is one base distant. Library preparation was by 5' RACE. TCRdb shows the sequencer as Illumina HiSeq 2500. A second PCR of about 6 to 11 cycles was performed with a sample-barcoded 5' primer and a J-beta primer mix. Each TCR beta cDNA molecule received a unique molecular identifier from a template-switch 5' adaptor carrying 12 random nucleotides. Each sample yielded at least 2.5 million CDR3-containing paired-end reads. First-strand cDNA was synthesized from all RNA with the Mint cDNA synthesis kit, primed by a TRBC-specific oligonucleotide. Following uracil-DNA glycosylase treatment, a first 18-cycle PCR with universal primers M1SS and BC2_uni_R was performed on all cDNA. The authors' pipeline ran thus. Each sample was normalized by randomly selecting 1 million high-quality reads, each carrying a distinct molecular identifier. Instead of being binned into consensus sequences, reads that shared molecular identifiers were thrown out. CDR3 identification, clonotype clustering and error correction used MiTCR with a Q25 quality threshold and the strictest error-elimination algorithm. Lower-bound total TCR beta diversity was estimated with a nonparametric unseen species model using Euler transformation. TCRdb redid the processing of the public reads, applying fastp at Q25 and MiXCR, and retained in-frame beta chains. Each record represents a unique CDR3 protein, reported with the most common genes and DNA among its rows. These V and J calls rely on TCRdb rather than the paper's analysis. Within this sample are about 600,000 distinct CDR3 sequences, with around half of them counted one time only. The ten largest make up approximately 23% of the sample.

The sequencing input was blood. This sequence originates from a man older than 75 in good health. The chain couples TRBV12-3 or TRBV12-4 to TRBJ2-3; the junction holds 9 bases that match TRBD2. Here the CDR3 is given as CASSLGTSQDTQYF. The DNA sequence is TGTGCCAGCAGTCTCGGGACTAGCCAAGATACGCAGTATTTT.